The rows below give T cell receptor beta chains drawn from one sample of a study of glioma-infiltrating T cells after dendritic cell vaccination. The method was immunoSEQ multiplex PCR; TCRdb's version includes in-frame clones alone and lacks a portion of them. The data hold 100,000 to 120,000 clones, with nearly 90% observed a single time. The sample was blood, taken after dendritic cell vaccination. Receptors originate from a human donor with glioblastoma. The CDR3 runs from the conserved cysteine through the conserved F or W. A D gene is named only where the DNA matches it firmly. The size field is filled for only some rows; it gives once, few, many or a size class.

d_call	clone_size	v_call	j_call	cdr3_nt	cdr3_aa
TRBD1	.	TRBV5-1	TRBJ1-2	TGCGCCAGCAGCACGGCAGGGGGTGGCTACACCTTC	CASSTAGGGYTF
.	.	TRBV4-1	TRBJ2-1	TGCGCTAGCAGCCAAGACGGAGCGGGTACAGATAACATTCAGAATGAGCAGTTCTTC	CASSQDGAGTDNIQNEQFF
TRBD1	.	TRBV2	TRBJ1-2	TGTGCCAGCAGTGATAGGGGGCTTTGGGGCTACACCTTC	CASSDRGLWGYTF
TRBD1	.	TRBV7-9	TRBJ1-3	TGTGCCAGCAGCGACAGGGCCTCGACCATATATTTT	CASSDRASTIYF
.	once	TRBV11-1	TRBJ1-1	TGTGCCAGCAGCCGGAAGGGGGAACAGATGAACACTGAAGCTTTCTTT	CASSRKGEQMNTEAFF
.	.	TRBV7-9	TRBJ1-4	TGTGCCAGCAGCTTAGCCCTGGCCAGGGTCAATGAAAAACTGTTTTTT	CASSLALARVNEKLFF
.	.	TRBV18	TRBJ2-2	TGTGCCAGCTCACCACCGAGGGATAACACCGGGGAGCTGTTTTTT	CASSPPRDNTGELFF
.	.	TRBV5-1	TRBJ1-2	TGCGCCAGCAGCTTCCTGACGGGGGGCGCGGGCAGTGGCTACACCTTC	CASSFLTGGAGSGYTF
TRBD1	once	TRBV9	TRBJ1-2	TGTGCCAGCAGCGTAGGACAGGGCGGCTACACCTTC	CASSVGQGGYTF
.	.	TRBV10-2	TRBJ1-1	TGCGCCAGCAGTGAGTCGGGGGGTTGGAACACTGAAGCTTTCTTT	CASSESGGWNTEAFF